A selection of T cell receptor beta chains follows, all from one sample in a study of molecular identifiers for immune sequencing clone quantification. MiXCR, applied by TCRdb to the PCR reads, yields one record per CDR3 protein. Of hundreds of thousands of distinct CDR3 sequences in the sample, less than 20% were seen once. Sequenced sample: naive CD8+ T cells from blood, with Jurkat cell RNA spiked in. These receptors were taken from a human donor in good health. Some libraries in this study had Jurkat cell RNA spiked in. Both conserved end residues are part of each CDR3. Fields, in order: J gene, D gene, clone size, CDR3 length, V gene, CDR3 DNA, CDR3 protein. The D gene is left open where the match is weak. Clone size is shown for a subset of rows, as once, few, many or a class of expanded clone.

TRBJ2-5	.	many	17	TRBV6-1	TGTGCCAGCAGTGAAGTATTGTGGGGTCCTGACCAAGAGACCCAGTACTTC	CASSEVLWGPDQETQYF
TRBJ1-1	.	many	13	TRBV29-1	TGCAGCGTTGTCAGTGGGTCGGTCACTGAAGCTTTCTTT	CSVVSGSVTEAFF
TRBJ2-5	TRBD1	.	15	TRBV6-2/TRBV6-3	TGTGCCAGCAGCACGGGGACAGTGATCCAAGAGACCCAGTACTTC	CASSTGTVIQETQYF
TRBJ2-7	TRBD1	many	13	TRBV20-1	TGCAGTGCTAGAAGGGACAGCGCCTACGAGCAGTACTTC	CSARRDSAYEQYF
TRBJ2-7	.	few	14	TRBV19	TGTGCCAGTAGTGCGGGGTCGTCCGCCTACGAGCAGTACTTC	CASSAGSSAYEQYF
TRBJ1-1	.	many	14	TRBV5-1	TGCGCCAGCAGCTTGACGGTCAGGGACACTGAAGCTTTCTTT	CASSLTVRDTEAFF
TRBJ2-7	.	many	15	TRBV21-1	TGTGCCAGCAGCCCCCGGGACCCCCCCTGGTCGGAGCAGTACTTC	CASSPRDPPWSEQYF
TRBJ1-5	TRBD1	many	15	TRBV7-2	TGTGCCAGCAGCTCCGGACAGGTCGGAGGACAGCCCCAGCATTTT	CASSSGQVGGQPQHF
TRBJ2-7	.	many	12	TRBV6-1	TGTGCCAGCAGTGACCCGTCAGACGAGCAGTACTTC	CASSDPSDEQYF
TRBJ2-2	.	.	17	TRBV9	TGTGCCAGCAGCGCCCCTCGGGGTAGCGGGAACACCGGGGAGCTGTTTTTT	CASSAPRGSGNTGELFF
TRBJ2-5	TRBD2	many	15	TRBV10-3	TGTGCCATCAGTGATTTAGCGGGGGGGCAAGAGACCCAGTACTTC	CAISDLAGGQETQYF
TRBJ2-3	.	many	15	TRBV7-9	TGTGCCAGCAGCTTAAAGGGGTTGGTAACAGATACGCAGTATTTT	CASSLKGLVTDTQYF
TRBJ2-7	.	many	12	TRBV28	TGTGCCAGCAGTTCTCCGGGGAACGAGCAGTACTTC	CASSSPGNEQYF
TRBJ2-7	.	many	16	TRBV4-3	TGCGCCAGCAGCCAATCCTCCCGCAGGGGCTCCTACGAGCAGTACTTC	CASSQSSRRGSYEQYF
TRBJ2-7	TRBD2	.	13	TRBV6-2/TRBV6-3	TGTGCCAGCAGTTACTATGGCGGGAGCGAGCAGTACTTC	CASSYYGGSEQYF
TRBJ2-2	TRBD2	few	17	TRBV30	TGTGCCTGGGGGAGCCGAGTTGGGCTAGCGGGAGTCGGGGAGCTGTTTTTT	CAWGSRVGLAGVGELFF
TRBJ2-5	TRBD2	many	16	TRBV20-1	TGCAGTGCCCCGGGACTAGCGGGGGTCGATCAAGAGACCCAGTACTTC	CSAPGLAGVDQETQYF
TRBJ2-5	TRBD1	few	16	TRBV27	TGTGCCAGCAGTTCCTCCGGGACAGGGGGCTTTGAGACCCAGTACTTC	CASSSSGTGGFETQYF
TRBJ2-1	TRBD2	many	15	TRBV29-1	TGCAGCGTTTCCTCTAGCGGGAGAGGGGGCAATGAGCAGTTCTTC	CSVSSSGRGGNEQFF
TRBJ2-5	TRBD2	few	16	TRBV10-2	TGCGCCAGCAGTGAGACTAGCGGGGGCTTCCAAGAGACCCAGTACTTC	CASSETSGGFQETQYF
TRBJ1-5	TRBD1	few	19	TRBV6-2/TRBV6-3	TGTGCCAGCAGTTACACCATGGACAGGCTCCCCTATAGCAATCAGCCCCAGCATTTT	CASSYTMDRLPYSNQPQHF
TRBJ2-1	TRBD2	few	15	TRBV7-9	TGTGCCAGCAGCTTACTAGCGGGATCCTACAATGGGCAGTTCTTC	CASSLLAGSYNGQFF
TRBJ2-7	.	many	11	TRBV10-3	TGTGCCACCGAGGACTATTACGAGCAGTACTTC	CATEDYYEQYF
TRBJ2-7	.	few	15	TRBV20-1	TGCAGTGCCCTCGAGAGAGGGAGGGGGACCTTAGAGCAGTACTTC	CSALERGRGTLEQYF
TRBJ2-6	.	many	15	TRBV19	TGTGCCAGTAGTATAGATGCGTCTGGGGCCAACGTCCTGACTTTC	CASSIDASGANVLTF
TRBJ1-3	TRBD1	.	14	TRBV6-6	TGTGCCAGCAGACCCTGGACAGGGGGTAACACCATATATTTT	CASRPWTGGNTIYF
TRBJ2-3	TRBD1	many	21	TRBV20-1	TGCAGTGCTAGGATGGACAGGGGGCAGGTGTACCGGGACACAAGCACAGATACGCAGTATTTT	CSARMDRGQVYRDTSTDTQYF
TRBJ2-6	.	.	16	TRBV2	TGTGCCAGCATAGTCAGTAACCCTGCTGGGGCCAACGTCCTGACTTTC	CASIVSNPAGANVLTF
TRBJ2-7	.	many	14	TRBV7-9	TGTGCCAGCAGCTTAGCTGCCAGGGCCTACGAGCAGTACTTC	CASSLAARAYEQYF
TRBJ2-1	TRBD2	.	15	TRBV19	TGTGCCAGTAGTATTTTTTTGGGACTAGACTACGAGCAGTTCTTC	CASSIFLGLDYEQFF
TRBJ1-5	.	.	13	TRBV20-1	TGCAGTGCTGGCCTTTGGGGAAATCAGCCCCAGCATTTT	CSAGLWGNQPQHF
TRBJ1-1	.	many	13	TRBV7-2	TGTGCCAGCAGGGGCGAGGGGATCACTGAAGCTTTCTTT	CASRGEGITEAFF
TRBJ1-1	.	many	14	TRBV4-3	TGTGCCAGCAGCCAAGAGAGGGTGAACACTGAAGCTTTCTTT	CASSQERVNTEAFF
TRBJ2-3	TRBD2	many	17	TRBV20-1	TGCAGTGCCTACCCGGGGGAAGAGCGGGAGTATCAAGATACGCAGTATTTT	CSAYPGEEREYQDTQYF
TRBJ1-2	.	few	13	TRBV19	TGTGCCAGTAGTATGAGCTCGCACTATGGCTACACCTTC	CASSMSSHYGYTF